Listed here is a single T cell receptor (beta chain). The sample belongs to a study of blood T cell repertoires in COVID-19. Study context: Samples taken during acute and convalescent COVID-19 were collected in the United States, Italy and Spain. From T cells, B-cell-depleted T cells, or PBMCs came the material, which was cDNA or gDNA.

Under the authors' procedure: How many nucleated cells were present was estimated from reference gene primer amplification. The assay was immunoSEQ multiplex PCR, and TCRdb's table has in-frame clones only and misses some. The DNA gave D and trimming, while V, J and clone size come from that table. The sample yields about 140,000 clones, around 80% seen once. V gave up 3 bases and J gave up 1 base, with 19 bases separating them. Per the germline V gene, CDR1 is LNHNV and CDR2 is YYDKDF (reference sequence). The CDR3 covers 17 residues. This sequence joins TRBV15 and TRBJ2-7; possible D gene TRBD2, 6 bases. Specimen: PBMCs or T cells enriched from blood (not recorded which). This sequence originates from a woman aged 18-29 years who had been exposed to COVID-19. The CDR3: CATSRARRGTYSYEQYF. CDR3 bases: TGTGCCACCAGCAGGGCCCGGCGCGGGACCTATTCCTACGAGCAGTACTTC. The full variable domain, with the rest looked up from reference TRBV15 and TRBJ2-7, is DAMVIQNPRYQVTQFGKPVTLSCSQTLNHNVMYWYQQKSSQAPKLLFHYYDKDFNNEADTPDNFQSRRPNTSFCFLDIRSPGLGDTAMYLCATSRARRGTYSYEQYFGPGTRLTVT.